The present entry profiles one TCR beta chain with its context. The source of the sample is a study of blood T cell repertoires in COVID-19. Study-level background: The origin of the acute and convalescent COVID-19 samples was the United States, Italy and Spain.

The CDR3 consists of 16 residues. CDR1 is SGHDT and CDR2 is YYEEEE in the germline V gene. Between the trimmed V and J ends, which lost 2 bases and 0 bases, there was a span of 12 bases. Patients in Seattle were enrolled during active infection, then followed longitudinally. Original analysis: How many nucleated cells were present was estimated from reference gene primer amplification. The data were produced by immunoSEQ multiplex PCR, yet TCRdb's version contains in-frame clones alone and is incomplete. Clone size and the V and J calls come from that table; the DNA yielded D and trimming. There are roughly 290,000 clones in the sample; 70% to 90% occur only once, and approximately 0.94% lies in the top ten.

The chain recombines TRBV5-6 with TRBJ1-3; D gene ambiguous. The receptor was isolated from a human donor with COVID-19, enrolled during active disease. The donor label of this sample is uncertain. The material sequenced was peripheral blood. The CDR3 sequence: CASSLRRSNSGNTIYF. CDR3 DNA sequence: TGTGCCAGCAGCTTAAGGCGGTCGAACTCTGGAAACACCATATATTTT.